The clone carrying this TCR beta chain was counted many times. Its antigen is not identified. The data were taken from a study of regulatory T cells in long-lasting Graves disease. Study summary: The criterion for persistent Graves' disease was over 5 years of antithyroid drugs with positive TSH receptor antibodies. Notes on the study in general: TRBV28, TRBJ1-2 and TRBJ2-5 were favored in persistent disease.

Library construction for TCR beta used iRepertoire HTBI primers and Arm-PCR of CDR3 regions. TCRdb redid the calling of the multiplex PCR reads with MiXCR, one entry per CDR3 protein. The sample holds a few hundred thousand distinct CDR3 sequences; 21% are singletons and the top ten take roughly an eighth. Germline values: CDR1 SGHVS, CDR2 FQNEAQ. The V and J ends lost 3 bases and 4 bases respectively, with 6 bases between them. This CDR3 comprises 12 residues. Indicated time point: persistent/refractory GD, antithyroid drugs over 5 years with positive TRAb. PBMC-derived RNA was used for the TCR library.

The rearrangement links TRBV7-8 to TRBJ1-2; the D is unclear. The source material was peripheral blood mononuclear cells (PBMCs), sampled when the disease was refractory, from a patient treated with antithyroid drugs. This TCR was recovered from a female donor with Graves disease. For the CDR3, the DNA is TGTGCCAGCAGCTTGGGAGCCTATGGCTACACCTTC. It codes for CASSLGAYGYTF.